These 21 T cell receptor beta chains originate from one sample sequenced in a study of T cell responses to AZD1222 COVID-19 vaccine. TCRdb's table, derived via immunoSEQ multiplex PCR, lists solely in-frame clones and lacks some. The table has about 100,000 clones, around 83% seen once. The sample was peripheral blood, taken on day 0 of AZD1222 vaccination. The source of these receptors is an adult in good health.

The J gene is TRBJ1-2, the V gene TRBV27; D remains ambiguous. Between the trimmed V and J ends, which lost 2 bases and 2 bases, there was a span of 6 bases. Germline V lookup: CDR1 MNHEY, CDR2 SMNVEV (reference sequence). The CDR3 extends over 13 amino acids. CDR3 coding DNA: TGTGCCAGCAGTTTAGCGAGGAACTATGGCTACACCTTC. It codes for CASSLARNYGYTF.

This clone appeared a single time. V and J are TRBV10-3 and TRBJ1-2; D is uncertain. Per the germline V gene, CDR1 is ENHRY and CDR2 is SYGVKD. Trimming stripped 5 bases from V and 6 bases from J, with 13 bases between. The CDR3 has 13 amino acids. CDR3: CAISQSQRNGYTF. The CDR3 region has the DNA TGTGCCATCAGTCAAAGTCAACGAAATGGCTACACCTTC.

The chain is built from TRBV27 and TRBJ1-5; 8 positions agree with TRBD1. The germline CDR1 and CDR2 sequences are MNHEY and SMNVEV (reference sequence). The V and J ends lost 5 bases and 7 bases, in that order; junction bases with no gene match: 4. The CDR3 length is 13 residues. The CDR3 coding sequence is TGTGCCAGCAGTGGACAGGGTGTACAGCCCCAGCATTTT. Translated: CASSGQGVQPQHF.

The V gene is TRBV5-6, the J gene TRBJ1-6; D may be TRBD1 (5 bases). This CDR3 is 15 amino acids long. V lost 2 bases, J lost 9 bases, and 15 bases lay in between. The germline gives CDR1 SGHDT, CDR2 YYEEEE. This CDR3 is CASSFWGQGSSPLHF. In DNA, the CDR3 is TGTGCCAGCAGCTTCTGGGGCCAGGGAAGTTCACCCCTCCACTTT.

The chain links TRBV6-5 to TRBJ1-3, with no clear D. Germline V CDR1 and CDR2: MNHEY, SVGAGI. The CDR3 covers 12 residues. Trimming took 4 bases from V and 5 from J, leaving 6 bases between them. The CDR3 here is CASSSTRNTIYF. The CDR3 DNA reads TGTGCCAGCAGTTCAACCAGAAACACCATATATTTT.

The J gene is TRBJ2-2, the V gene TRBV21-1. TRBV21-1 is deemed a pseudogene. The CDR3 extends over 15 amino acids. For the CDR3, the DNA is TGTGCCAGCAGCTTCGCCGGGGCGGACACCGGGGAGCTGTTTTTT. Protein product: CASSFAGADTGELFF.

The J gene is TRBJ2-7, the V gene TRBV3-1 (or the pseudogene TRBV3-2), with 11 bases matching TRBD2. The CDR3 totals 15 residues. The germline V gene encodes CDR1 LGHDT and CDR2 YNNKEL (reference sequence). V shed 5 bases and J 7 bases; nucleotides not matched to a gene: 10. This CDR3 is CASSLAGGPMGEQYF. The CDR3, as DNA: TGTGCCAGCAGCTTAGCGGGAGGGCCTATGGGGGAGCAGTACTTC.

This sequence joins TRBV11-3 and TRBJ2-3; 15 nucleotides agree with TRBD2. CDR3 size: 16 residues. From germline, CDR1 is SGHNT and CDR2 YENEEA. Trimming at V came to 4 bases and at J to 6 bases, leaving 5 bases not matched to a gene. CDR3 in amino acids: CASSSGTSGRTDTQYF. CDR3 sequence (DNA): TGTGCCAGCAGCTCGGGGACTAGCGGGAGGACGGATACGCAGTATTTT.

The V call is TRBV30, the J call TRBJ1-3; D is undetermined. The CDR3 is 15 residues long. With 0 bases removed from V and 0 bases from J, the gap between germline ends came to 9 bases. Germline V gene data show CDR1 as GTSNPN and CDR2 as SVGIG (reference sequence). The CDR3 protein is CAWSVLVSSGNTIYF. The DNA for the CDR3 is TGTGCCTGGAGTGTATTAGTCAGCTCTGGAAACACCATATATTTT.

This sequence joins TRBV5-4 and TRBJ2-5; possibly TRBD2 for D (6 bases). Trimming cost V 2 bases and J 2 bases, with 10 bases left between them. Germline lookup yields CDR1 SGHNT and CDR2 YYREEE (reference sequence). The CDR3 consists of 14 residues. CDR3 loop: CASSFDGGQETQYF. The CDR3 DNA is TGTGCCAGCAGCTTTGATGGGGGGCAAGAGACCCAGTACTTC.

V gene TRBV28 combines with J gene TRBJ2-3; 7 bases line up with TRBD2. This CDR3 is 15 amino acids long. V lost 7 bases and J lost 6; bases outside the gene matches: 13. The germline gives CDR1 MDHEN, CDR2 SYDVKM. CDR3 in amino acids: CASKLSGTNYDTQYF. CDR3 in DNA: TGTGCCAGCAAATTATCCGGGACTAACTACGATACGCAGTATTTT. The variable domain in full, with the rest retrieved from reference TRBV28 and TRBJ2-3, is DVKVTQSSRYLVKRTGEKVFLECVQDMDHENMFWYRQDPGLGLRLIYFSYDVKMKEKGDIPEGYSVSREKKERFSLILESASTNQTSMYLCASKLSGTNYDTQYFGPGTRLTVL.

The chain couples TRBV30 to TRBJ1-2; TRBD1 might be the D (5 bases). V dropped 0 bases and J dropped 7 bases, with 6 bases sitting between them. Germline assignment: CDR1 GTSNPN and CDR2 SVGIG (reference sequence). The CDR3 is 11 amino acids. In DNA, the CDR3 is TGTGCCTGGAGTGTCGGGGCTGGCTACACCTTC. It is translated as CAWSVGAGYTF.

This chain joins TRBV6-5 and TRBJ1-3; no reliable D call. CDR3 length: 14 residues. Trimming stripped 6 bases from V and 4 bases from J, with 13 bases between. Germline CDR1 is MNHEY and CDR2 is SVGAGI. CDR3 amino acids: CASRSDSSGNTIYF. The CDR3 nucleotides read TGTGCCAGCAGGAGTGACTCCTCCGGAAACACCATATATTTT.

The V gene is TRBV7-2, the J gene TRBJ2-6; D is uncertain. CDR3 length equals 15 residues. Trimming removed 5 bases from V and 0 bases from J, with 8 bases in between. Per the germline V gene, CDR1 is SGHTA and CDR2 is FQGNSA. The CDR3 sequence: CASSLQRSGANVLTF. The CDR3 coding sequence is TGTGCCAGCAGCCTACAGCGCTCTGGGGCCAACGTCCTGACTTTC.

This clone was found a few times. This rearrangement joins TRBV2 to TRBJ2-2; 7 nucleotides agree with TRBD2. Trimming took 11 bases from V and 1 from J; bases not matched to a gene: 7. Germline V lookup: CDR1 SNHLY, CDR2 FYNNEI. The CDR3 has 14 residues. As DNA, the CDR3 is TGTGCCGGAAGAATAGCGGGGAACACCGGGGAGCTGTTTTTT. The encoded protein is CAGRIAGNTGELFF.

This chain uses TRBV18 with TRBJ2-7; 10 bases match TRBD2. J gave up 4 bases and V 0 bases, and 3 bases lay outside the gene matches. There are 15 residues in the CDR3. Germline CDR1 and CDR2: KGHSH and LQKENI. The CDR3 DNA follows: TGTGCCAGCTCACCACCGGGACTAGCGCATTACGAGCAGTACTTC. It is translated as CASSPPGLAHYEQYF.

This clone has just one count. The V gene is TRBV25-1, the J gene TRBJ1-6; D is possibly TRBD1 (5 bases). CDR3 size: 12 residues. In germline, CDR1 is MGHDK, CDR2 SYGVNS. V dropped 3 bases and J dropped 9 bases, with 6 bases sitting between them. The DNA for the CDR3 is TGTGCCAGCAGTGAGGGGACTTCACCCCTCCACTTT. It yields the protein CASSEGTSPLHF.

The genes are TRBV19 and TRBJ1-3, with no clear D. The length of the CDR3 is 15 residues. Germline V gene data show CDR1 as LNHDA and CDR2 as SQIVND (reference sequence). Trimming removed 3 bases from V and 2 bases from J, with 11 bases in between. CDR3 residues: CASSIGAGPGNTIYF. Written as DNA, the CDR3 is TGTGCCAGTAGTATCGGTGCAGGCCCTGGAAACACCATATATTTT.

The chain carries TRBV4-3 and TRBJ2-1; a possible D gene is TRBD2 (6 bases). The CDR3 contains 13 residues. Per germline, CDR1 LGHNA and CDR2 YSLEER. Trimming left V 0 bases short and J 12 bases short, with 12 bases between. CDR3 sequence reads: CASSQDASGPQFF. The CDR3, as DNA: TGCGCCAGCAGCCAAGATGCGAGCGGGCCGCAGTTCTTC.

The count of this clone is one. This chain joins TRBV19 and TRBJ2-1; TRBD2 agrees at 7 bases. After removal of 7 bases from V and 9 bases from J, the junction contained 9 bases not matched to a gene. The CDR3 is 13 amino acids. CDR1 and CDR2 from the germline V gene are LNHDA and SQIVND (reference sequence). CDR3 amino acids: CASMGPGRGEQFF. DNA of the CDR3: TGTGCCAGTATGGGACCAGGGAGGGGTGAGCAGTTCTTC.

The gene calls are TRBV7-2 and TRBJ1-2; maybe TRBD1 (5 bases). Germline CDR1 is SGHTA and CDR2 is FQGNSA. Trimming cost V 2 bases and J 1 base, with 11 bases left between them. The CDR3 has 15 amino acids. The CDR3 region is CASSLSGPINYGYTF. The CDR3, as DNA: TGTGCCAGCAGCTTATCGGGACCCATTAACTATGGCTACACCTTC.